What follows are 18 T cell receptor beta chains derived from one specimen sequenced in a study of cytomegalovirus exposure and HLA in healthy donors. Sequencing used immunoSEQ multiplex PCR; TCRdb keeps in-frame clones, though not all of them. The sample lists under 200,000 clones; roughly 80% were seen once. The sequenced sample consisted of PBMCs. The receptors originated from a man in his late teens or twenties in good health and CMV-seropositive.

The chain carries TRBV6-5 and TRBJ2-1; possibly TRBD2 for D (6 bases). Trimming stripped 2 bases from V and 6 bases from J, with 14 bases between. This CDR3 spans 15 amino acids. Germline CDR1 reads MNHEY; CDR2 reads SVGAGI. The CDR3 is CASSYEGGLTNEQFF. The DNA for the CDR3 is TGTGCCAGCAGTTACGAAGGAGGACTAACCAATGAGCAGTTCTTC.

The V and J genes are TRBV6-6 and TRBJ2-7, with TRBD1 as a possible D gene (6 bases). V was shortened by 4 bases and J by 8 bases, with 12 bases between the two germline ends. The CDR3 covers 12 residues. Germline V gives CDR1 MNHNY, CDR2 SVGAGI (reference sequence). The CDR3, as DNA: TGTGCCAGCAGTTCCGGACAGCCACAGCAGTACTTC. Translation: CASSSGQPQQYF.

This chain links TRBV19 with TRBJ2-1, with 7 bases matching TRBD2. Per germline, CDR1 LNHDA and CDR2 SQIVND (reference sequence). CDR3 length: 12 residues. Losses at the gene ends were 3 bases for V and 10 bases for J; bases not matched to a gene: 3. DNA of the CDR3: TGTGCCAGTAGTATTTACGGGAGGGAGCAGTTCTTC. Translation gives CASSIYGREQFF.

The J gene is TRBJ1-5, the V gene TRBV4-1; tentative D call: TRBD1 (6 bases). The CDR3 covers 15 residues. CDR1 is MGHRA and CDR2 is YSYEKL in the germline V gene. Trimming pared 0 bases from V and 6 bases from J, leaving 12 bases between. Written as DNA, the CDR3 is TGCGCCAGCAGCCAAGATCCGGGCAGGGGTCAGCCCCAGCATTTT. Protein sequence: CASSQDPGRGQPQHF.

The genes are TRBV4-2 and TRBJ2-1, with D possibly matching TRBD1 (5 bases). CDR3 length: 14 amino acids. V was trimmed by 2 bases and J by 9 bases, leaving 14 bases between them. Germline lookup yields CDR1 LGHNA and CDR2 YNFKEQ. CDR3 loop: CASSQPSQGFEQFF. CDR3 in DNA: TGTGCCAGCAGCCAACCGTCCCAGGGATTTGAGCAGTTCTTC.

The rearrangement joins TRBV4-1 to TRBJ2-1; 9 bases match TRBD1. Germline CDR1 reads MGHRA; CDR2 reads YSYEKL. The CDR3 length is 17 residues. Unmatched junction bases numbered 9, after V lost 0 bases and J lost 6 bases. CDR3 coding DNA: TGCGCCAGCAGCCAAGACCCAAACAGGGGGCTGCGCAATGAGCAGTTCTTC. Translated, it gives CASSQDPNRGLRNEQFF.

The V call is TRBV5-6, the J call TRBJ2-2; 10 nucleotides match TRBD2. CDR1 and CDR2 from the germline V gene are SGHDT and YYEEEE. There are 17 residues in the CDR3. J gave up 3 bases and V 4 bases, and 9 bases lay outside the gene matches. CDR3 sequence: CASSLPGLAKDTGELFF. The CDR3 DNA reads as TGTGCCAGCAGCCTCCCGGGACTAGCGAAGGACACCGGGGAGCTGTTTTTT.

This clone was seen a handful of times. The chain links TRBV28 to TRBJ2-7; no clear D gene. The V end was cut by 4 bases, the J end by 0 bases, with 10 bases between. This CDR3 has 14 residues. Germline CDR1 reads MDHEN; CDR2 reads SYDVKM. The CDR3 loop is CASSSGQLSYEQYF. Written as DNA, the CDR3 is TGTGCCAGCAGTTCTGGGCAGCTCTCCTACGAGCAGTACTTC.

V and J are TRBV27 and TRBJ1-5, with 7 bases matching TRBD1. The germline CDR1 and CDR2 sequences are MNHEY and SMNVEV (reference sequence). This CDR3 contains 14 residues. V trimming: 5 bases; J trimming: 9 bases; junction bases outside the gene matches: 10. The CDR3 here is CASSPRGQFRPQHF. The CDR3 DNA reads TGTGCCAGCAGTCCTAGGGGACAGTTCCGGCCCCAGCATTTT.

The chain combines TRBV5-1 with TRBJ2-1, with TRBD2 identical over 7 bases. V dropped 4 bases and J dropped 4; count of bases not matched to a gene: 5. This CDR3 contains 14 residues. Germline V gene lookup returns CDR1 SGHRS and CDR2 YFSETQ. The CDR3 reads CASSLGGRYNEQFF. The DNA of the CDR3 is TGCGCCAGCAGCCTGGGAGGGAGATACAATGAGCAGTTCTTC. Variable domain in full (rest from reference TRBV5-1 and TRBJ2-1): KAGVTQTPRYLIKTRGQQVTLSCSPISGHRSVSWYQQTPGQGLQFLFEYFSETQRNKGNFPGRFSGRQFSNSRSEMNVSTLELGDSALYLCASSLGGRYNEQFFGPGTRLTVL.

This clone occurred a few times. The chain combines TRBV12-2 with TRBJ1-2; no DNA check was done on the table's D call, TRBD1. TRBV12-2 is annotated as a pseudogene. The CDR3 sequence is 14 residues long. CDR3: CASRRGTVSYGYTF. The CDR3 bases are TGTGCAAGTCGCCGAGGGACAGTGAGTTATGGCTACACCTTC.

The chain has TRBV2 and TRBJ2-3, with 7 bases that match TRBD1. From germline, CDR1 is SNHLY and CDR2 FYNNEI. The CDR3 totals 16 residues. Trimming removed 6 bases from V and 4 bases from J; junction bases left unmatched: 13. The CDR3 spells CASRGSGARGPDTQYF. The CDR3 DNA reads TGTGCCAGCAGGGGGAGTGGAGCGAGGGGGCCAGATACGCAGTATTTT.

The chain has TRBV27 and TRBJ1-1; D ambiguous. CDR3 length: 14 amino acids. Trimming left V 7 bases short and J 1 base short, with 13 bases between. From germline, CDR1 is MNHEY and CDR2 SMNVEV (reference sequence). The CDR3 coding sequence is TGTGCCAGCATCGGGAGGTACAGGAACACTGAAGCTTTCTTT. The encoded protein is CASIGRYRNTEAFF.

V is TRBV27 and J is TRBJ2-1; TRBD2 might be the D (6 bases). The CDR3 contains 15 residues. V lost 2 bases and J lost 6, with 14 bases in between. Germline-derived CDR1 and CDR2 are MNHEY and SMNVEV (reference sequence). In DNA, the CDR3 is TGTGCCAGCAGTTTAGGCGCGGGACGGCCCAATGAGCAGTTCTTC. Translating it yields CASSLGAGRPNEQFF.

The gene calls are TRBV19 and TRBJ2-3, with 7 bases identical to TRBD2. With 7 bases clipped from V and 3 bases from J, the junction kept 7 bases outside the gene matches. From germline, CDR1 is LNHDA and CDR2 SQIVND (reference sequence). The CDR3 has 14 residues. In nucleotides, the CDR3 is TGTGCCAGTACCCCGGACGGGAGGACAGATACGCAGTATTTT. Its translation: CASTPDGRTDTQYF.

This clone was counted once. CDR3 sequence (DNA): TGTGCCAGCAGTTTATCGATGAGAAATGAGCAGTTCTTC. It codes for CASSLSMRNEQFF. J is TRBJ2-1 and V is TRBV27, with D hard to call. The CDR3 sequence is 13 residues long. Germline loops: CDR1 MNHEY, CDR2 SMNVEV (reference sequence). V lost 0 bases to trimming and J lost 7 bases, with 7 bases between them.

About this clone: Other DNA variants within this sample encode the same CDR3. The chain couples TRBV5-1 to TRBJ2-2; 12 bases align to TRBD1. The CDR3 runs 14 residues. V shed 7 bases, J shed 6 bases, and the junction held 4 bases outside the gene matches. Germline V gene lookup returns CDR1 SGHRS and CDR2 YFSETQ. The CDR3 DNA is TGCGCCAGCTCCCGGGACAGGGGGCCCGGGGAGCTGTTTTTT. It yields the protein CASSRDRGPGELFF.

This clone was recorded only once. The chain has TRBV28 and TRBJ2-7, with a weak D call TRBD1 (6 bases). CDR3 length equals 15 residues. The germline V and J ends were trimmed by 3 bases and 0 bases, with 12 bases remaining between them. Germline values: CDR1 MDHEN, CDR2 SYDVKM. The CDR3 DNA sequence: TGTGCCAGCAGTTTCCCTCGGGACAACTCCTACGAGCAGTACTTC. Amino acid sequence: CASSFPRDNSYEQYF.